Listed here is a single T cell receptor (beta chain). This sample is drawn from a study of blood T cell repertoires in COVID-19. The wider study: Samples came from the United States, Italy and Spain, spanning acute and convalescent COVID-19. The cDNA or gDNA used as material had been derived from T cells, B-cell-depleted T cells, or PBMCs.

In the source study's methods: For nucleated cells, counts were estimated from reference gene primer amplification. Here immunoSEQ multiplex PCR was the method, and the copy in TCRdb shows in-frame clones only, minus some. V and J calls and clone size are copied from that table; D and trimming were computed from the DNA. Of 95,000 to 120,000 clones in the sample, around 90% were seen once. The clonotype originates from a human donor in a cohort sampled during active COVID-19. Sequencing used peripheral blood.

The CDR3, as DNA: TGTGCCAGCAGTTTAGGTCTCGGGGAGCCCCAGCATTTT. This encodes CASSLGLGEPQHF. J is TRBJ1-5 and V is TRBV12-3 or TRBV12-4, with D hard to call. CDR3 length: 13 residues. The V end lost 1 base, the J end lost 8 bases, and 9 bases lay between the germline ends.